The entry that follows covers one TCR beta chain sequence. What it binds is not known. CDR3 length equals 13 residues. Trimming took 10 bases from V and 2 from J; bases not matched to a gene: 6. Germline CDR1 is ENHRY and CDR2 is SYGVKD. The data stem from a study of CD8 T cells in ankylosing spondylitis. Findings of the study overall: Ankylosing spondylitis blood appeared to carry a characteristic TCR beta motif of several highly homologous variants. Earlier reports found some motif variants in synovial fluid and blood in reactive arthritis.

TCRdb re-called the 5' RACE reads through MiXCR, storing one row per CDR3 protein. The sample consists of 300,000 to 350,000 distinct CDR3 sequences, about 15% of them appearing once. The source is a male donor with ankylosing spondylitis or in good health (not recorded which). This chain joins TRBV10-3 and TRBJ2-3; TRBD1 matches 7 bases. Sequenced: blood, either unsorted or a sorted T cell fraction (not recorded which). DNA for the CDR3: TGTGCCACCGGACAGGAGATCACAGATACGCAGTATTTT. This translates into CATGQEITDTQYF.